This record looks at one T cell receptor beta chain sequence and its context. What it recognizes is unknown. Germline V gene sequence: CDR1 LNHDA, CDR2 SQIVND (reference sequence). The CDR3 sequence is 15 residues long. Germline trimming cut 8 bases from V and 1 base from J; bases unmatched to any gene: 6. This entry is derived from a study of OX40 agonist ivuxolimab in advanced cancers. Study-level information: The study enrolled dose-escalation patients with hepatocellular carcinoma, melanoma, renal cell or head and neck cancer. Study outcomes and limitations: Clonal expansion among partial responders at 0.1-3.0 mg/kg ranked near the lowest. By week 6 at 0.1 to 3.0 mg/kg, blood CD4+ and CD8+ T cells had expanded clonally.

Sequencing used immunoSEQ multiplex PCR; TCRdb keeps in-frame clones, though not all of them. The repertoire holds tens of thousands of clones, with over 80% as singletons. Sequenced material: CD4+ or CD8+ T cells sorted from blood, taken in a trial of the OX40 agonist ivuxolimab. The clonotype comes from an adult with an advanced solid tumor such as melanoma, head and neck, liver or kidney cancer. The chain has TRBV19 and TRBJ2-7; 12 bases agree with TRBD1. The CDR3 is CASAPGQGASYEQYF. CDR3 DNA: TGTGCCAGTGCGCCGGGACAGGGGGCTTCCTACGAGCAGTACTTC.